Listed below are T cell receptor beta chains from one sample, sequenced in a study of response to subunit inactivated influenza vaccine. TCRdb reprocessed the RT-PCR reads via MiXCR and lists one record per CDR3 protein. The sample has about 650,000 distinct CDR3 sequences; 15% to 19% are singletons. The specimen comprised PBMCs from blood, sampled 11 to 12 days after vaccination. The receptors originated from a man between 50 and 59 years old who received an inactivated influenza vaccine. CDR3s include the opening cysteine and the closing phenylalanine or tryptophan.

j_gene,v_gene,CDR3aa
TRBJ1-1,TRBV7-9,CASRPGLGGSNTEAFF
TRBJ2-5,TRBV29-1,CSVQTSGSSKETQYF
TRBJ2-5,TRBV5-1,CASISTGTSQQETQYF
TRBJ2-1,TRBV28,CASSLGGLSAKQFF
TRBJ1-1,TRBV12-3/TRBV12-4,CASILTGNTEAFF
TRBJ1-1,TRBV28,CASSYRGFEAFF
TRBJ2-1,TRBV11-2,CASSLGLAGEIYYNEQFF
TRBJ2-3,TRBV30,CACTTTSGISTDTQYF
TRBJ2-3,TRBV19,CASKRQGLLAGTDTQYF
TRBJ2-7,TRBV7-2,CASNLREGAVYEQYF
TRBJ1-6,TRBV12-3/TRBV12-4,CASSPGVGNSPLHF
TRBJ1-1,TRBV29-1,CSVEDGTEAFF
TRBJ2-5,TRBV20-1,CSASRRLNGETQYF
TRBJ2-5,TRBV11-2,CASSLGGGHRLVETQYF
TRBJ2-3,TRBV20-1,CSARDWTDTQYF
TRBJ2-7,TRBV6-1,CASRGTRDLYEQYF
TRBJ2-3,TRBV10-3,CAISAARGGGTDTQYF
TRBJ2-5,TRBV7-2,CASSLAGGIRETQYF
TRBJ2-5,TRBV6-2/TRBV6-3,CASRSSGGGQETQYF
TRBJ1-2,TRBV12-3/TRBV12-4,CASSRTTGSYYGYTF
TRBJ2-2,TRBV5-1,CASSATGTANTGELFF
TRBJ1-6,TRBV10-3,CAISDRARNSPLHF
TRBJ2-5,TRBV29-1,CSVGTETQYF
TRBJ2-7,TRBV5-1,CASSGGQGFSYEQYF
TRBJ1-1,TRBV15,CATSRGGNAEAFF
TRBJ1-1,TRBV20-1,CSADTGVNTEAFF
TRBJ1-2,TRBV24-1,CATSDFYGYTF
TRBJ1-1,TRBV12-3/TRBV12-4,CASSMTGTNTEAFF
TRBJ2-2,TRBV7-9,CASSTTARGRKLFF
TRBJ2-3,TRBV20-1,CSARLPSGSTDTQYF
TRBJ1-6,TRBV4-3,CASSQDRTGNSPLHF
TRBJ2-7,TRBV6-2/TRBV6-3,CASSPTIGLAGGFSHYEQYF
TRBJ2-3,TRBV9,CASSVGQAFRTDTQYF
TRBJ1-4,TRBV28,CASSLGRGLYEKLFF
TRBJ2-7,TRBV10-1,CASSGGPDNYYEQYF
TRBJ2-3,TRBV29-1,CSVGSGRTDTQYF
TRBJ2-2,TRBV20-1,CSARQGHGELFF
TRBJ1-6,TRBV7-3,CASSLVGDGSPLHF
TRBJ2-3,TRBV29-1,CSVEASGRTDTQYF
TRBJ1-4,TRBV12-3/TRBV12-4,CASSPGRFNEKLFF
TRBJ2-3,TRBV6-5,CASSYRDTTDTQYF
TRBJ2-5,TRBV4-2,CASSQDPGRPYYF